A selection of T cell receptor beta chains follows, all from one sample in a study of blood T cell repertoires in COVID-19. Assay used: immunoSEQ multiplex PCR; TCRdb lists only in-frame clones, some missing. Of 350,000 to 450,000 clones in the sample, approximately 89% were seen once. Sequencing used peripheral blood. All receptors come from a woman in her sixties with COVID-19, enrolled during active disease. Both conserved end residues are part of each CDR3. The D gene is left open where the match is weak. Some rows mark clone size as missing; the rest say once, few, many or name a class of expanded clone.

J: TRBJ2-7
D: TRBD2
length: 16
V: TRBV28
size: -
DNA: TGTGCCAGCAGTACCGAGGGAGGGCCCTTTTTCTACGAGCAGTACTTC
CDR3: CASSTEGGPFFYEQYF

J: TRBJ1-1
D: TRBD1
length: 15
V: TRBV5-4
size: few
DNA: TGTGCCAGCAGCGGCGAGACAGGGATTGGCACTGAAGCTTTCTTT
CDR3: CASSGETGIGTEAFF

J: TRBJ2-4
D: TRBD1
length: 16
V: TRBV7-8
size: few
DNA: TGTGCCAGCAGCTCCGGGACAGGGGGATCCAAAAACATTCAGTACTTC
CDR3: CASSSGTGGSKNIQYF

J: TRBJ2-1
D: TRBD1
length: 12
V: TRBV18
size: -
DNA: TGTGCCAGCCGTAGACAGGGTGCTGAGCAGTTCTTC
CDR3: CASRRQGAEQFF

J: TRBJ2-4
D: -
length: 13
V: TRBV28
size: once
DNA: TGTGCCAGCAGTCCAGGGTCCTCGCACATTCAGTACTTC
CDR3: CASSPGSSHIQYF

J: TRBJ1-4
D: -
length: 14
V: TRBV5-1
size: -
DNA: TGCGCCACGTCACGGACGGGAGCTAATGAAAAACTGTTTTTT
CDR3: CATSRTGANEKLFF

J: TRBJ1-2
D: -
length: 16
V: TRBV19
size: -
DNA: TGTGCCAGTAGTATAGCGCAGAGGTTAGCCAGGGGTGGCTACACCTTC
CDR3: CASSIAQRLARGGYTF

J: TRBJ1-2
D: -
length: 13
V: TRBV3-1/TRBV3-2
size: -
DNA: TGTGCCAGCAGCCAAACCAGTAACTATGGCTACACCTTC
CDR3: CASSQTSNYGYTF

J: TRBJ1-2
D: -
length: 15
V: TRBV7-2
size: -
DNA: TGTGCCAGCAGCCTCCAATCGACGGACACCTATGGCTACACCTTC
CDR3: CASSLQSTDTYGYTF

J: TRBJ1-1
D: -
length: 17
V: TRBV7-3
size: -
DNA: TGTGCCAGCAGCCCCAAGGGGGGGCGCGTGAGAAACACTGAAGCTTTCTTT
CDR3: CASSPKGGRVRNTEAFF

J: TRBJ1-1
D: -
length: 13
V: TRBV10-2
size: -
DNA: TGCGCCAGCAGTGAGTCGGCAGGCACTGAAGCTTTCTTT
CDR3: CASSESAGTEAFF

J: TRBJ1-4
D: -
length: 14
V: TRBV7-8
size: -
DNA: TGTGCCAGCAGCTTTGGAGGGGTTAATGAAAAACTGTTTTTT
CDR3: CASSFGGVNEKLFF

J: TRBJ1-1
D: TRBD1
length: 13
V: TRBV7-3
size: -
DNA: TGTGCCAGCAGCTTACAGGGGGCTGGTGAAGCTTTCTTT
CDR3: CASSLQGAGEAFF

J: TRBJ2-6
D: -
length: 16
V: TRBV18
size: -
DNA: TGTGCCAGCTCACCGGGCAGGGTGGCAGGGGCCAACGTCCTGACTTTC
CDR3: CASSPGRVAGANVLTF

J: TRBJ2-5
D: -
length: 14
V: TRBV3-1/TRBV3-2
size: -
DNA: TGTGCCAGCAGCCTCCGACAGGGAGGAGAGACCCAGTACTTC
CDR3: CASSLRQGGETQYF

J: TRBJ2-1
D: -
length: 11
V: TRBV19
size: few
DNA: TGTGCCAGTAGTACAGGGTATGAGCAGTTCTTC
CDR3: CASSTGYEQFF

J: TRBJ2-1
D: -
length: 15
V: TRBV5-1
size: -
DNA: TGCGCCAGCAGCTTGAGGCGGGACAGCCTCAATGAGCAGTTCTTC
CDR3: CASSLRRDSLNEQFF

J: TRBJ1-2
D: TRBD1
length: 15
V: TRBV5-1
size: -
DNA: TGCGCCAGCAGCTTATACAGGGGGCTTAACTATGGCTACACCTTC
CDR3: CASSLYRGLNYGYTF

J: TRBJ2-7
D: TRBD1
length: 13
V: TRBV19
size: few
DNA: TGTGCCAGTAGTACGACAGGGACCTACGAGCAGTACTTC
CDR3: CASSTTGTYEQYF